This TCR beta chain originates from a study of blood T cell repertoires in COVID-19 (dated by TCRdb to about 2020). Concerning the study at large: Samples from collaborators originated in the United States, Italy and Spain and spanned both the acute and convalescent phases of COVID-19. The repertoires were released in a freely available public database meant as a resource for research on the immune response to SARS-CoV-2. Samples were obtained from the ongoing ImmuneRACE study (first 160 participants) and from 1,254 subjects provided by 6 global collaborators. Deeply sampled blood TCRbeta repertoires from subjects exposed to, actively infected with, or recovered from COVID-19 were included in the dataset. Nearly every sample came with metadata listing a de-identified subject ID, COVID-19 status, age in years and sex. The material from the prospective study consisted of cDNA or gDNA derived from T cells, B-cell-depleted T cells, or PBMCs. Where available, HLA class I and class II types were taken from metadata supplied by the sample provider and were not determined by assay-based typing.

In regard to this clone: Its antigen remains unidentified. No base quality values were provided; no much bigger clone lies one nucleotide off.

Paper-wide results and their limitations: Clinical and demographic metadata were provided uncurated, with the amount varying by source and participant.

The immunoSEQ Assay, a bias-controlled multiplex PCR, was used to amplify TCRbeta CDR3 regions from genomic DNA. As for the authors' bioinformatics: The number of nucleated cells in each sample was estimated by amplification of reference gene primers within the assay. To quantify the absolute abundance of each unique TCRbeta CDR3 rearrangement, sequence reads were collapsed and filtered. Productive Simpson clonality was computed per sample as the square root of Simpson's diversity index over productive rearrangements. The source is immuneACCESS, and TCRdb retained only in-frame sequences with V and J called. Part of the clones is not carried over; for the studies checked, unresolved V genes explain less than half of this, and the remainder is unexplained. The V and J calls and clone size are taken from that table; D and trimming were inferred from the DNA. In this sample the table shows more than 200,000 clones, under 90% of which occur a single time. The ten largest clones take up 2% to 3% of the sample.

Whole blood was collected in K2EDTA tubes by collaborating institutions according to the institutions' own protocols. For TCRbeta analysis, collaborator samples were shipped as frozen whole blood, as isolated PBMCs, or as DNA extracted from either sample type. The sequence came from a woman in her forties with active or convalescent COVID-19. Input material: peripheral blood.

Here is the DNA: TGTGCCAGCAGCCGAACGACAGCCCTTAATGAAAAACTGTTTTTT. Its protein product is CASSRTTALNEKLFF. The chain is encoded by TRBV14 joined to TRBJ1-4; the D gene is perhaps TRBD1, on 5 matching bases. As encoded in the germline V gene, CDR1 is SGHDN while CDR2 is FVKESK. Trimming takes 4 bases from V and 4 bases from J, and the germline ends sit 13 bases apart. The CDR3 sequence holds 15 residues, the cysteine and phenylalanine included. Only the CDR3 DNA is retained, 45 bases long and in frame from the first base. Extended through the reference TRBV14 and TRBJ1-4 proteins, this CDR3 yields the full variable domain: EAGVTQFPSHSVIEKGQTVTLRCDPISGHDNLYWYRRVMGKEIKFLLHFVKESKQDESGMPNNRFLAERTGGTYSTLKVQPAELEDSGVYFCASSRTTALNEKLFFGSGTQLSVL.